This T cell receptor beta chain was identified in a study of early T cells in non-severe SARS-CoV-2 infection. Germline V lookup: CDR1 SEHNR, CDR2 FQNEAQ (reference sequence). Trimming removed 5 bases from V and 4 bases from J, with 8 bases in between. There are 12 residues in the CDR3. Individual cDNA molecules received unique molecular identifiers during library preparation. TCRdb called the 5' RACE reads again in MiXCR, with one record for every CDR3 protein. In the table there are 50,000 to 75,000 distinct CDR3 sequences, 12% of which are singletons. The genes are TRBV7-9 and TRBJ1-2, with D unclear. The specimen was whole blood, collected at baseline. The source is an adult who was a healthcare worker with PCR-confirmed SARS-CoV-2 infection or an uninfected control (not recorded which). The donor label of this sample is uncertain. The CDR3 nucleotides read TGTGCCAGCAGCCGCCCCAGCTATGGCTACACCTTC. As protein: CASSRPSYGYTF.